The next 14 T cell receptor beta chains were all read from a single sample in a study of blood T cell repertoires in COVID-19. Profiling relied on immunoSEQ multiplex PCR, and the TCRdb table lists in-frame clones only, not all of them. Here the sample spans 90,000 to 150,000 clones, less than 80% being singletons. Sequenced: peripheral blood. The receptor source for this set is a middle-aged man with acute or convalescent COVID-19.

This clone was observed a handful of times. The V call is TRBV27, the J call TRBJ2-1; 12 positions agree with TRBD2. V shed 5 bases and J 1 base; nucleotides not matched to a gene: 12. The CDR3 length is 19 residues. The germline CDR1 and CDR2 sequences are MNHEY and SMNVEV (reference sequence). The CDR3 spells CASSRLGLAGGPSYNEQFF. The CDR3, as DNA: TGTGCCAGCAGTCGCTTAGGTCTAGCGGGGGGGCCGTCCTACAATGAGCAGTTCTTC.

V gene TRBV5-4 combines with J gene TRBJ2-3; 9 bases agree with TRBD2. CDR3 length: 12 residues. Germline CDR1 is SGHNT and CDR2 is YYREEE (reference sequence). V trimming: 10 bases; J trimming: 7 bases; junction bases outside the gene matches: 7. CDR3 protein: CAFAGGPHTQYF. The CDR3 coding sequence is TGTGCCTTTGCGGGAGGGCCGCATACGCAGTATTTT.

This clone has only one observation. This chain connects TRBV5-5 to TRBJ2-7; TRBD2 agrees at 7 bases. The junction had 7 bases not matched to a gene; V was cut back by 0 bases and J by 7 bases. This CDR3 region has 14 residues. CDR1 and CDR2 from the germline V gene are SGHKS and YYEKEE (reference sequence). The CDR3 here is CASSLGGAGREQYF. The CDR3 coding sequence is TGTGCCAGCAGCTTGGGCGGGGCCGGGAGGGAGCAGTACTTC.

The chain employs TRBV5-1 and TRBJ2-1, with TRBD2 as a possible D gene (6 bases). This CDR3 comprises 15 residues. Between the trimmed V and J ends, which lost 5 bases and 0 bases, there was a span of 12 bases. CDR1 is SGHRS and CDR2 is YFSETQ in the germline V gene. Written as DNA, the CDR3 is TGCGCCAGCAGGAGGGACTTTACCTCCTACAATGAGCAGTTCTTC. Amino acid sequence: CASRRDFTSYNEQFF.

CDR3 nucleotides: TGTGCCAGCAGCCGACTAGGACAGGGTTCGGGCGAGCAGTACTTC. Amino acids: CASSRLGQGSGEQYF. This chain links TRBV5-5 with TRBJ2-7; 8 bases fit TRBD1. Germline-derived CDR1 and CDR2 are SGHKS and YYEKEE (reference sequence). CDR3 length: 15 residues. V was clipped by 4 bases and J by 6 bases; unmatched bases: 12.

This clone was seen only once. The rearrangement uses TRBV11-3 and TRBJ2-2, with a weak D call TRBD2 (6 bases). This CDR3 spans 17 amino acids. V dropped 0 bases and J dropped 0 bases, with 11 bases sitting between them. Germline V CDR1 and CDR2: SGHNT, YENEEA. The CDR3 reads CASSLDLGGTNTGELFF. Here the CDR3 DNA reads TGTGCCAGCAGCTTAGACCTGGGGGGAACGAACACCGGGGAGCTGTTTTTT.

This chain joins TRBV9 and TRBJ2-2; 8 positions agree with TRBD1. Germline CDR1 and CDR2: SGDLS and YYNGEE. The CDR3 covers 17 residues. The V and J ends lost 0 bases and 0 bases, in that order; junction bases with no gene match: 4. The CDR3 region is CASSVDPGQANTGELFF. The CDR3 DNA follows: TGTGCCAGCAGCGTAGACCCGGGACAGGCGAACACCGGGGAGCTGTTTTTT.

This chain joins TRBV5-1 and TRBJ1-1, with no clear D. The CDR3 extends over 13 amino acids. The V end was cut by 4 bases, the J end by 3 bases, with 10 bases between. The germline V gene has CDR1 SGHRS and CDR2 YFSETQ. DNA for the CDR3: TGCGCCAGCAGCCAGTACGGGGACACTGAAGCTTTCTTT. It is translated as CASSQYGDTEAFF.

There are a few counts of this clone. The CDR3 here is CASSDLAGGGYEQYF. The CDR3 nucleotides read TGTGCCAGCAGCGATCTAGCGGGAGGTGGCTACGAGCAGTACTTC. The gene calls are TRBV5-4 and TRBJ2-7; TRBD2 matches 11 bases. The CDR3 sequence is 15 residues long. Germline assignment: CDR1 SGHNT and CDR2 YYREEE (reference sequence). Trimming at V came to 4 bases and at J to 3 bases, leaving 6 bases not matched to a gene.

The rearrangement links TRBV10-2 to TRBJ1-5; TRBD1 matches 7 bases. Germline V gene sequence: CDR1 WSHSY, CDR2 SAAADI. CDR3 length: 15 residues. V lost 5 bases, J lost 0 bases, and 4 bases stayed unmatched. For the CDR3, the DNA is TGCGCCAGCAGTACAGGGGCCTTTAGCAATCAGCCCCAGCATTTT. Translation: CASSTGAFSNQPQHF.

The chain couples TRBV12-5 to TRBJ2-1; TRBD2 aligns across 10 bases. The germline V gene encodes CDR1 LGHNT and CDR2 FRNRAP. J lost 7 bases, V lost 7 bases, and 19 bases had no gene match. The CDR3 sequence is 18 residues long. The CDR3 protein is CASVYEGAGGPSRNEQFF. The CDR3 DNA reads TGTGCTAGTGTTTATGAGGGAGCGGGAGGGCCCTCGAGGAATGAGCAGTTCTTC.

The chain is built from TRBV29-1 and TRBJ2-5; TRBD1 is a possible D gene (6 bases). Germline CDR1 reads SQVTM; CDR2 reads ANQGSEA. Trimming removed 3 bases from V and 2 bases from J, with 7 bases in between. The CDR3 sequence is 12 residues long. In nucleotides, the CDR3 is TGCAGCGTTGAGGACAGACAAGAGACCCAGTACTTC. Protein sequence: CSVEDRQETQYF. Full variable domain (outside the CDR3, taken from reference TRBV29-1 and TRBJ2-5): SAVISQKPSRDICQRGTSLTIQCQVDSQVTMMFWYRQQPGQSLTLIATANQGSEATYESGFVIDKFPISRPNLTFSTLTVSNMSPEDSSIYLCSVEDRQETQYFGPGTRLLVL.

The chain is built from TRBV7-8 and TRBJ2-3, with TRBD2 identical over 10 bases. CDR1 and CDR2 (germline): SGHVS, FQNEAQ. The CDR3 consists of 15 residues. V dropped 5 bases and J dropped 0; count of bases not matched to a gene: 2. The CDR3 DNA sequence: TGTGCCAGCAGCCTACTAGCGGGGAGCACAGATACGCAGTATTTT. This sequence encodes CASSLLAGSTDTQYF. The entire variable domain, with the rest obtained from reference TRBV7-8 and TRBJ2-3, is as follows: GAGVSQSPRYKVAKRGQDVALRCDPISGHVSLFWYQQALGQGPEFLTYFQNEAQLDKSGLPSDRFFAERPEGSVSTLKIQRTQQEDSAVYLCASSLLAGSTDTQYFGPGTRLTVL.

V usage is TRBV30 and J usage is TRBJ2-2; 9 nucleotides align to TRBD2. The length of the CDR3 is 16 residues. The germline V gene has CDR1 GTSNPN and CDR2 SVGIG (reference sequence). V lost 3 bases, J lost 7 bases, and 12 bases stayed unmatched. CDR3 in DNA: TGTGCCTGGAGACTGCCGCGGGGGGGCCGAGGCGGGGAGCTGTTTTTT. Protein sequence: CAWRLPRGGRGGELFF.